This T cell receptor beta chain was captured by sequencing in a study of radiation and T cells in renal cell carcinoma. Study-wide results and limits: Dominant CDR3 motifs occupied more repertoire in irradiated than control tumors.

To note about this clone: The antigen is not known.

The method was immunoSEQ multiplex PCR; TCRdb's version includes in-frame clones alone and lacks a portion of them. Of about 8,900 clones listed, 65% are singletons. The treatment was: treatment-naive control, cytoreductive nephrectomy. The germline gives CDR1 MNHNS, CDR2 SASEGT. The V end was cut by 6 bases, the J end by 7 bases, with 18 bases between. The CDR3 runs to 15 residues. The sequence was collected from a man between 60 and 75 years old with renal cell carcinoma. The V gene is TRBV6-1, the J gene TRBJ2-2; perhaps TRBD2 as D (6 bases). Material: tumor tissue, obtained from a patient whose treatment was nephrectomy without radiotherapy. The CDR3 here is CASSPSRGNSGELFF. The CDR3 DNA is TGTGCCAGCAGCCCCTCCCGGGGGAATAGCGGGGAGCTGTTTTTT.